A single sample is the source of the 15 T cell receptor beta chains below, sequenced in a study of breast tumors, draining lymph nodes, adjacent tissues (dated by TCRdb to 2016 to 2017). The lymph node samples were taken from the axillary draining lymph nodes of breast cancer patients. Library preparation used multiplex PCR. Sequenced using an Illumina HiSeq 2000. TCRdb applied fastp at Q25 and MiXCR to the public reads, then kept only in-frame beta chains. Rows with one shared CDR3 protein collapse into an entry with the most common genes and DNA. This sample gives around 100,000 distinct CDR3 sequences in total; 21% of them show up just once. Together, the top ten hold around 1.3% of the sample. Sequencing was carried out using axillary lymph node tissue. The origin of the receptors is a female donor with breast cancer. Some clones in this sample may be carry-over from other donors' samples.

This clonotype occurred many times. This chain uses TRBV6-1 with TRBJ1-2; D call uncertain. Germline CDR1 is MNHNS and CDR2 is SASEGT. This CDR3 region has 15 residues. Trimming removed 2 bases at V and 0 bases at J, with 10 bases between. The chain's CDR3 is CASSERTAANYGYTF. The CDR3 nucleotides are TGTGCCAGCAGTGAAAGGACCGCCGCTAACTATGGCTACACCTTC.

The chain employs TRBV9 and TRBJ1-1; D unclear. CDR3 length equals 14 residues. Germline loops: CDR1 SGDLS, CDR2 YYNGEE. V was pared by 0 bases and J by 1 base, with 7 bases between. CDR3 DNA sequence: TGTGCCAGCAGCGTAGGGGATTCGAACACTGAAGCTTTCTTT. Translated: CASSVGDSNTEAFF.

This clonotype was counted ten times or more. The genes are TRBV2 and TRBJ2-1; D gene uncertain. V shed 6 bases and J shed 5 bases, with 8 bases lying between them. There are 12 residues in the CDR3. CDR1 and CDR2 from the germline V gene are SNHLY and FYNNEI. The CDR3 reads CASSVTNNEQFF. The DNA for the CDR3 is TGTGCCAGCAGCGTGACGAACAATGAGCAGTTCTTC.

As regards this clonotype: This may stem from a read error, because a much larger clone lies one nucleotide away. The chain links TRBV12-3 or TRBV12-4 to TRBJ2-2; no firm D call. This CDR3 contains 13 residues. The DNA for the CDR3 is TGTGCCAGCAGTTTGCAGTACACCGGGCAGCTGTTTTTT. This translates into CASSLQYTGQLFF.

The table lists this clonotype with many counts. The chain combines TRBV5-5 with TRBJ1-4; TRBD1 matches at 8 bases. The length of the CDR3 is 15 residues. J was trimmed by 2 bases and V by 4 bases; bases with no gene match: 4. The germline CDR1 and CDR2 sequences are SGHKS and YYEKEE (reference sequence). The CDR3 DNA follows: TGTGCCAGCAGCGTAGACAGGGGCACTAATGAAAAACTGTTTTTT. This gives the protein CASSVDRGTNEKLFF. Together with reference TRBV5-5 and TRBJ1-4, the CDR3 gives the full variable domain: DAGVTQSPTHLIKTRGQQVTLRCSPISGHKSVSWYQQVLGQGPQFIFQYYEKEERGRGNFPDRFSARQFPNYSSELNVNALLLGDSALYLCASSVDRGTNEKLFFGSGTQLSVL.

The sample holds many counts of this clonotype. This chain links TRBV5-1 with TRBJ2-7; no definite D call. Trimming shortened V by 0 bases and J by 1 base, and 11 bases separated the two germline ends. CDR1 is SGHRS and CDR2 is YFSETQ in the germline V gene. CDR3 size: 15 residues. Here the CDR3 reads CASSLAYSRSYEQYF. The CDR3 DNA reads as TGCGCCAGCAGCTTGGCCTACAGTAGATCCTACGAGCAGTACTTC.

About this clonotype itself: Being one base from a much bigger clone, this may be a read error. Since the CDR3 does not end with the conserved phenylalanine or tryptophan, this likely comes from a read error. The rearrangement uses TRBV19 and TRBJ2-5, with a weak D call TRBD2 (5 bases). Germline loops: CDR1 LNHDA, CDR2 SQIVND (reference sequence). V gave up 3 bases and J gave up 0 bases, with 14 bases separating them. The CDR3 sequence is 16 residues long. The CDR3 sequence is CASSIRGSKDQETQYS. In DNA, the CDR3 is TGTGCCAGTAGTATTCGGGGATCCAAGGACCAAGAGACCCAGTACTCC.

This clonotype was counted a few times. The genes are TRBV6-1 and TRBJ2-1; TRBD2 aligns across 7 bases. V lost 1 base, J lost 1 base, and 4 bases stayed unmatched. Germline CDR1 reads MNHNS; CDR2 reads SASEGT. The CDR3 loop spans 16 amino acids. CDR3 protein: CASSEVGGSSYNEQFF. In nucleotides, the CDR3 is TGTGCCAGCAGTGAAGTGGGCGGGAGTTCCTACAATGAGCAGTTCTTC.

This clonotype was recorded once. This rearrangement joins TRBV4-1 to TRBJ1-1; 8 nucleotides align to TRBD1. The germline V gene encodes CDR1 MGHRA and CDR2 YSYEKL. The trim removed 1 base at V and 1 base at J, leaving 5 bases unmatched. This CDR3 has 16 amino acids. The CDR3 DNA follows: TGCGCCAGCAGCCAAGTAGCAGGGGGCGCGAACACTGAAGCTTTCTTT. Its protein is CASSQVAGGANTEAFF.

The chain is built from TRBV28 and TRBJ1-2; unclear D gene. Germline lookup yields CDR1 MDHEN and CDR2 SYDVKM. The germline V and J ends were trimmed by 2 bases and 1 base, with 8 bases remaining between them. CDR3 length: 14 amino acids. CDR3 nucleotides: TGTGCCAGCAGTTTACACAGCTTTAACTATGGCTACACCTTC. Translated: CASSLHSFNYGYTF.

This clonotype was detected many times. The rearrangement joins TRBV24-1 to TRBJ1-5, with 8 bases lining up with TRBD1. V shed 6 bases and J 7 bases; nucleotides not matched to a gene: 10. The CDR3 consists of 15 residues. The V gene's germline CDR1 is KGHDR and CDR2 SFDVKD. The CDR3 loop reads CATSPTGEGGQPQHF. The CDR3 coding sequence is TGTGCCACCAGTCCGACAGGGGAGGGAGGGCAGCCCCAGCATTTT.

This clonotype was counted between two and nine times. The chain is built from TRBV7-2 and TRBJ2-4; D is unresolved. This CDR3 comprises 15 residues. V was clipped by 5 bases and J by 0 bases, with 11 bases between them. CDR1 and CDR2 from the germline V gene are SGHTA and FQGNSA. The CDR3 reads CASSPGHLAKNIQYF. The CDR3 coding sequence is TGTGCCAGCAGCCCCGGGCATCTAGCCAAAAACATTCAGTACTTC.

This clonotype was seen ten or more times. CDR3 amino acids: CSVRGAAEKLFF. CDR3 bases: TGCAGCGTTCGGGGGGCGGCAGAAAAACTGTTTTTT. The chain is built from TRBV29-1 and TRBJ1-4; tentatively, D is TRBD1 (6 bases). This CDR3 is built from 12 residues. Deletions cut 5 bases from V and 8 bases from J, with 12 bases between. Germline V gene lookup returns CDR1 SQVTM and CDR2 ANQGSEA.

Remarks on this clonotype: A much more abundant neighbour one base away suggests this may be a read error. The chain recombines TRBV5-6 with TRBJ1-5, with D unresolved. The CDR3 loop spans 14 amino acids. The germline CDR1 and CDR2 sequences are SGHDT and YYEEEE. The CDR3 DNA reads as TGTGCCAGCGGCTTGGGCCTGGGGAATCAGCCCCAGCATTTT. Its translation: CASGLGLGNQPQHF.

In regard to this clonotype: Sequence at one end of the junction differs from germline and may be a read error. The chain links TRBV7-3 to TRBJ2-5; either TRBD1 or TRBD2 may fit D (6 bases each). The CDR3 spans 13 residues. Per germline, CDR1 SGHTA and CDR2 FQGTGA. For the CDR3, the DNA is TGTGCCAGCAGCCCACGGGGGCAAGAGATCCAGTACTTC. It specifies CASSPRGQEIQYF.